The 5 T cell receptor beta chains below come from one sample, sequenced in a study of T cell repertoires in cytomegalovirus infection. No antigens are known for them. TCRdb re-derived calls from the reads in MiXCR, one entry per CDR3 protein. The sample records some 110,000 distinct CDR3 sequences, 10% being singletons. Material for sequencing was PBMCs, sequenced either directly or after in vitro stimulation (not recorded which). Receptor source: a human donor in good health (CMV status not recorded). Some clones in this sample may be carry-over from other donors' samples.

The table lists this clonotype with a few counts. This chain uses TRBV7-2 with TRBJ2-7; 10 bases align to TRBD2. Germline values: CDR1 SGHTA, CDR2 FQGNSA. The CDR3 is made up of 15 amino acids. The junction had 10 bases not matched to a gene; V was cut back by 2 bases and J by 9 bases. CDR3 sequence reads: CASSLISGGAAPQYF. The CDR3 region has the DNA TGTGCCAGCAGCTTAATCAGCGGGGGGGCAGCTCCGCAGTACTTC.

This clonotype was observed many times. The chain has TRBV5-1 and TRBJ1-1; unclear D gene. CDR3 size: 16 residues. Germline CDR1 is SGHRS and CDR2 is YFSETQ. The ends were cut back, 8 bases at V and 1 base at J, with 21 bases in the middle. The CDR3 is CASSWVRALGNTEAFF. The CDR3 nucleotides read TGCGCCAGTTCCTGGGTCCGGGCCCTCGGGAACACTGAAGCTTTCTTT.

This clonotype was recorded many times. The J gene is TRBJ1-4, the V gene TRBV20-1; D is unclear. V gave up 3 bases and J gave up 6 bases, with 11 bases separating them. Germline CDR1 DFQATT, CDR2 SNEGSKA (reference sequence). This CDR3 spans 13 amino acids. The CDR3 reads CSARVLEDEKLFF. The CDR3 region has the DNA TGCAGTGCTAGGGTCCTCGAGGATGAAAAACTGTTTTTT.

This clonotype came up many times. The chain uses TRBV7-2 and TRBJ2-6; D is ambiguous. Germline V gene lookup returns CDR1 SGHTA and CDR2 FQGNSA. V was cut by 6 bases and J by 0 bases, with 9 bases left in between. The CDR3 contains 15 residues. CDR3 residues: CASRLANSGANVLTF. The CDR3 DNA follows: TGTGCCAGCAGGTTGGCCAACTCTGGGGCCAACGTCCTGACTTTC.

This clonotype was seen many times. The chain uses TRBV9 and TRBJ2-1, with D perhaps TRBD2 (5 bases). Germline V lookup: CDR1 SGDLS, CDR2 YYNGEE. The CDR3 sequence is 15 residues long. V shed 0 bases and J shed 4 bases, with 11 bases lying between them. DNA of the CDR3: TGTGCCAGCAGCGTAGGGGGAGACTCTTACAATGAGCAGTTCTTC. This encodes CASSVGGDSYNEQFF. Variable domain in full (rest from reference TRBV9 and TRBJ2-1): DSGVTQTPKHLITATGQRVTLRCSPRSGDLSVYWYQQSLDQGLQFLIQYYNGEERAKGNILERFSAQQFPDLHSELNLSSLELGDSALYFCASSVGGDSYNEQFFGPGTRLTVL.